Listed here are 9 T cell receptor beta chains from one sample, sequenced in a study of T cell changes during pregnancy in multiple sclerosis (dated by TCRdb to about 2019). Library preparation was by the immunoSEQ multiplex PCR assay. What TCRdb holds here is the immuneACCESS table cut down to in-frame rearrangements. Part of the clones is not present; checked against another copy, under half of the missing clones reflect an unresolved V gene, and the others are unexplained. The sample data list 20,000 to 25,000 clones, and just under 95% of these were observed just once. The ten largest clones capture roughly 7% of the sample. The sample was CD8+ T cells from peripheral blood mononuclear cells, taken in the third trimester of pregnancy. Receptor source: a female donor with multiple sclerosis, enrolled in a pregnancy study.

On this clone itself: The missing conserved phenylalanine or tryptophan at the end of this CDR3 makes a read error likely. The limits of the CDR3 on the DNA are not certain, so only TCRdb's listed CDR3 is given. The chain has TRBV13 and TRBJ1-1; TRBD1, the table's D call, was not compared with the DNA. The CDR3 length equals 13 residues, ends included. Looked up from germline, CDR1 is PRHDT and CDR2 is FYEKMQ (reference sequence). This CDR3 is CASSLGLTDSFSL.

V gene TRBV2 combines with J gene TRBJ2-3; 7 nucleotides align to TRBD1. The CDR3 extends over 16 amino acids. The ends lost 8 bases at V and 5 bases at J; junction bases unmatched: 16. CDR1 and CDR2 from the germline V gene are SNHLY and FYNNEI. CDR3 nucleotide sequence: TGTGCCAGCCTCGGACGGAACTACAGGGGAAAAGATACGCAGTATTTT. This translates into CASLGRNYRGKDTQYF.

This clone was detected only once. The chain has TRBV11-2 and TRBJ1-4, with a weak D call TRBD1 (5 bases). This CDR3 is built from 17 residues. V lost 2 bases and J lost 4, with 17 bases in between. From germline, CDR1 is SGHAT and CDR2 FQNNGV. The CDR3 sequence: CASSLWVGDSINEKLFF. In DNA, the CDR3 is TGTGCCAGCAGCTTATGGGTGGGCGACAGCATTAATGAAAAACTGTTTTTT.

The chain links TRBV9 to TRBJ1-1; D is perhaps TRBD1 (5 bases). The CDR3 extends over 13 amino acids. CDR1 is SGDLS, CDR2 YYNGEE, per germline. Trimming took 3 bases from V and 7 from J, leaving 13 bases between them. In DNA, the CDR3 is TGTGCCAGCAGCGCCGGGGACGGGGGTGAAGCTTTCTTT. It is translated as CASSAGDGGEAFF.

V and J are TRBV7-9 and TRBJ2-5; TRBD2 agrees at 11 bases. The CDR3 has 14 amino acids. V trimming: 6 bases; J trimming: 2 bases; junction bases outside the gene matches: 2. Per germline, CDR1 SEHNR and CDR2 FQNEAQ (reference sequence). For the CDR3, the DNA is TGTGCCAGCAGGACTAGCGGGGAACAAGAGACCCAGTACTTC. The encoded protein is CASRTSGEQETQYF.

This clone is termed medium-sized. The chain is built from TRBV15 and TRBJ1-1; 7 bases map to TRBD1. V trimming: 0 bases; J trimming: 4 bases; junction bases outside the gene matches: 5. The length of the CDR3 is 15 residues. CDR1 LNHNV and CDR2 YYDKDF come from the germline V gene (reference sequence). The CDR3 protein is CATSREGRGTTEAFF. CDR3 coding DNA: TGTGCCACCAGCAGAGAGGGCAGGGGGACCACTGAAGCTTTCTTT.

V is TRBV10-1 and J is TRBJ2-5; unclear D gene. The closer fit of TRBJ2-7 to the DNA end suggests the J call may be wrong. There are 16 residues in the CDR3. Germline CDR1 and CDR2: WNHNN and SYGVQD (reference sequence). The DNA for the CDR3 is TGCGCCAGCAGTGAGGGTGTTGGAGCGTTCACCTACGAGCAGTACTTC. Translated: CASSEGVGAFTYEQYF.

This chain uses TRBV7-3 with TRBJ2-1, with D perhaps matching TRBD2 (6 bases). V was trimmed by 4 bases and J by 6 bases, leaving 13 bases between them. The CDR3 has 14 amino acids. From germline, CDR1 is SGHTA and CDR2 FQGTGA. CDR3 sequence (DNA): TGTGCCAGCAGCTCGGTCCAGGAGGGCAATGAGCAGTTCTTC. It encodes CASSSVQEGNEQFF. Looking up the rest from reference TRBV7-3 and TRBJ2-1 gives the full variable domain: GAGVSQTPSNKVTEKGKYVELRCDPISGHTALYWYRQSLGQGPEFLIYFQGTGAADDSGLPNDRFFAVRPEGSVSTLKIQRTERGDSAVYLCASSSVQEGNEQFFGPGTRLTVL.

This chain uses TRBV9 with TRBJ2-7; 8 nucleotides line up with TRBD1. The CDR3 runs 19 residues. V shed 0 bases and J 0 bases; nucleotides not matched to a gene: 14. Germline V gene sequence: CDR1 SGDLS, CDR2 YYNGEE. The CDR3, as DNA: TGTGCCAGCAGCGTAGAGGAGAGTTCGGCAGGGGGCAGCTCCTACGAGCAGTACTTC. Translating it yields CASSVEESSAGGSSYEQYF.